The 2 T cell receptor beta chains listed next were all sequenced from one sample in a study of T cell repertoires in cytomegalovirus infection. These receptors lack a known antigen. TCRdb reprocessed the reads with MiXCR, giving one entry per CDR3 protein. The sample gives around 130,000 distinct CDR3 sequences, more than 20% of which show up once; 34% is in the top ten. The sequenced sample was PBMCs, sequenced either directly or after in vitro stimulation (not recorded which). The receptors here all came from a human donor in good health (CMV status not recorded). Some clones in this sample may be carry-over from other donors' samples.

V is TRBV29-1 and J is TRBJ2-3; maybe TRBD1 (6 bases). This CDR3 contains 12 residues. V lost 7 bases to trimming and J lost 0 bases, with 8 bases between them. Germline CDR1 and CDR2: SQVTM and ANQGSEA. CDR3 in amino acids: CSGDRSTDTQYF. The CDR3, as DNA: TGCAGCGGAGACAGGAGCACAGATACGCAGTATTTT.

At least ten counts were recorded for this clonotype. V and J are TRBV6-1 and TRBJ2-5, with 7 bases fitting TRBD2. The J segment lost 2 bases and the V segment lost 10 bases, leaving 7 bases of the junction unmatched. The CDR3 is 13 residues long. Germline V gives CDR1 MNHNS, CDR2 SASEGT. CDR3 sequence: CAIARDYQETQYF. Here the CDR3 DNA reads TGTGCCATTGCTCGGGACTATCAAGAGACCCAGTACTTC.